This T cell receptor beta chain was profiled in a study of T cell responses to AZD1222 COVID-19 vaccine. Assay used: immunoSEQ multiplex PCR; TCRdb lists only in-frame clones, some missing. The sample records about 85,000 clones, about 86% being singletons. Sequencing was performed on peripheral blood, taken on day 0 of AZD1222 vaccination. The receptor was isolated from an adult in good health.

CDR3 sequence: CATRNGTSGPQYF. The CDR3 nucleotides are TGTGCCACCAGGAACGGGACTAGCGGGCCCCAGTACTTC. This chain links TRBV24-1 with TRBJ2-5; 12 bases align to TRBD2. Germline V CDR1 and CDR2: KGHDR, SFDVKD. V lost 7 bases and J lost 9; bases outside the gene matches: 5. The CDR3 has 13 amino acids.